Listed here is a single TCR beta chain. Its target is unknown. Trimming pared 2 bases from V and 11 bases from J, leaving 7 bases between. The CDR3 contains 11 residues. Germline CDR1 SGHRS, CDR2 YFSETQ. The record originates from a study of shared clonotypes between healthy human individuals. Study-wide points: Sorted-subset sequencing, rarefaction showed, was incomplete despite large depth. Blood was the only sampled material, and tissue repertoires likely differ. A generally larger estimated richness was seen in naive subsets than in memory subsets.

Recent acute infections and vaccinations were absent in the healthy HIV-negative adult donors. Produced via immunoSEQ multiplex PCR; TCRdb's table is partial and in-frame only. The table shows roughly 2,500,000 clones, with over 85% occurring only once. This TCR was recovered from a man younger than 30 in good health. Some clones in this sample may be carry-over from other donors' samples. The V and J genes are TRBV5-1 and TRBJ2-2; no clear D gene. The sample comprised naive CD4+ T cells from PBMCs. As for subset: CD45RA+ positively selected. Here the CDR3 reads CASSFQRELFF. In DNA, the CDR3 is TGCGCCAGCAGCTTTCAAAGAGAGCTGTTTTTT.